Shown below are 13 T cell receptor beta chains from a single sample sequenced in a study of OX40 agonist ivuxolimab in advanced cancers. TCRdb's copy holds only in-frame clones and misses some; the assay was immunoSEQ multiplex PCR. Of some 64,000 clones listed, about 90% are singletons. The material was CD4+ or CD8+ T cells sorted from blood, obtained in a trial of the OX40 agonist ivuxolimab. Source of these receptors: an adult with an advanced solid tumor such as melanoma, head and neck, liver or kidney cancer.

This clone came up once. The gene calls are TRBV6-5 and TRBJ2-7; 11 positions agree with TRBD1. This CDR3 is 14 amino acids long. Germline V gives CDR1 MNHEY, CDR2 SVGAGI. The ends lost 6 bases at V and 6 bases at J; junction bases unmatched: 7. CDR3 DNA: TGTGCCAGCAGCATGACCGGGACAGGGGGCGAGCAGTACTTC. It encodes CASSMTGTGGEQYF.

V usage is TRBV6-6 and J usage is TRBJ2-4; TRBD2 matches 11 bases. The CDR3 loop spans 14 amino acids. With V trimmed by 8 bases and J by 3 bases, 3 bases remained unmatched. Looked up from germline, CDR1 is MNHNY and CDR2 is SVGAGI (reference sequence). CDR3 DNA sequence: TGTGCCAGCCTTAGCGGGAGGGGCAAAAACATTCAGTACTTC. Translating gives CASLSGRGKNIQYF.

This chain joins TRBV28 and TRBJ2-3, with a possible D match to TRBD2 (6 bases). Germline V lookup: CDR1 MDHEN, CDR2 SYDVKM. This CDR3 is 11 amino acids long. V was trimmed by 10 bases and J by 7 bases, leaving 12 bases between them. The CDR3 spells CAKGRGNTQYF. CDR3 coding DNA: TGTGCCAAGGGCCGGGGGAATACGCAGTATTTT.

This chain links TRBV6-1 with TRBJ1-1; 7 bases align to TRBD1. Per germline, CDR1 MNHNS and CDR2 SASEGT. J gave up 3 bases and V 6 bases, and 7 bases lay outside the gene matches. CDR3 length: 14 amino acids. CDR3: CASSLRQGHTEAFF. The CDR3 DNA is TGTGCCAGCAGCTTAAGACAGGGCCACACTGAAGCTTTCTTT.

The chain uses TRBV11-1 and TRBJ2-3, with TRBD2 matching 14 bases. The germline gives CDR1 SGHAT, CDR2 FQDESV (reference sequence). Losses at the gene ends were 8 bases for V and 2 bases for J; bases not matched to a gene: 6. This CDR3 comprises 16 residues. The CDR3 region is CASSGLAGGPTDTQYF. The DNA of the CDR3 is TGTGCCAGCTCCGGACTAGCGGGGGGACCCACAGATACGCAGTATTTT.

This chain joins TRBV6-5 and TRBJ1-5, with D unclear. With 0 bases removed from V and 6 bases from J, the gap between germline ends came to 9 bases. The CDR3 loop spans 14 amino acids. Germline-derived CDR1 and CDR2 are MNHEY and SVGAGI. CDR3 in amino acids: CASSYSEGAQPQHF. In nucleotides, the CDR3 is TGTGCCAGCAGTTACTCCGAGGGAGCTCAGCCCCAGCATTTT.

The V gene is TRBV29-1, the J gene TRBJ1-1; D gene ambiguous. V was pared by 6 bases and J by 6 bases, with 11 bases between. The germline V gene encodes CDR1 SQVTM and CDR2 ANQGSEA. The CDR3 sequence is 11 residues long. The chain's CDR3 is CSVALGSEAFF. CDR3 nucleotide sequence: TGCAGCGTAGCCCTGGGGTCTGAAGCTTTCTTT.

The gene calls are TRBV6-6 and TRBJ1-4, with 10 nucleotides matching TRBD1. The germline CDR1 and CDR2 sequences are MNHNY and SVGAGI (reference sequence). V trimming: 8 bases; J trimming: 4 bases; junction bases outside the gene matches: 4. There are 14 residues in the CDR3. CDR3 residues: CASDRDRGNEKLFF. Written as DNA, the CDR3 is TGTGCCAGCGACCGGGACAGGGGTAATGAAAAACTGTTTTTT.

The rearrangement uses TRBV4-2 and TRBJ2-1; D is unresolved. Trimming pared 0 bases from V and 7 bases from J, leaving 7 bases between. Germline values: CDR1 LGHNA, CDR2 YNFKEQ. This CDR3 spans 13 amino acids. CDR3 DNA: TGTGCCAGCAGCCAAGAACCTTCAAATGAGCAGTTCTTC. It translates to CASSQEPSNEQFF.

Points on this clone: One end of the junction fails to match germline, which may point to a read error. J is TRBJ2-5 and V is TRBV7-7; 14 nucleotides line up with TRBD2. CDR3 length: 15 residues. Per the germline V gene, CDR1 is SSHAT and CDR2 is FNYEAQ (reference sequence). As DNA, the CDR3 is TGTGCTAGCAGCTTCGGGACTAGCGGGGGAGAGACCCAGTACTTC. Its translation is CASSFGTSGGETQYF.

The genes are TRBV25-1 and TRBJ1-5, with D unclear. Germline values: CDR1 MGHDK, CDR2 SYGVNS. This CDR3 is built from 16 residues. V lost 1 base and J 6 bases, leaving 16 bases between the germline ends. The CDR3 DNA reads TGTGCCAGCAGTGAATTATATCGTTGGATAGGTCAGCCCCAGCATTTT. Translated: CASSELYRWIGQPQHF.

This chain links TRBV28 with TRBJ2-1, with 7 bases matching TRBD1. CDR1 and CDR2 (germline): MDHEN, SYDVKM. The CDR3 contains 12 residues. Trimming removed 3 bases from V and 14 bases from J; junction bases left unmatched: 7. The CDR3 sequence is CASSFSATGEFF. CDR3 coding DNA: TGTGCCAGCAGTTTCTCCGCCACAGGGGAGTTCTTC.

This clone came up a few times. This chain links TRBV19 with TRBJ2-3; TRBD1 matches at 7 bases. Germline V gene sequence: CDR1 LNHDA, CDR2 SQIVND (reference sequence). The V segment lost 3 bases and the J segment 3 bases; nucleotides outside the gene matches: 15. CDR3 length: 18 residues. The DNA of the CDR3 is TGTGCCAGTAGTATGGGACCCTCGACAGGGTCATCGACAGATACGCAGTATTTT. Translating it yields CASSMGPSTGSSTDTQYF.